The 30 T cell receptor beta chains below all came from one sample that was sequenced in a study of blood T cell repertoires in COVID-19. The data were produced by immunoSEQ multiplex PCR, yet TCRdb's version contains in-frame clones alone and is incomplete. The table has under 300,000 clones, less than 85% seen once. Material for sequencing was peripheral blood. The receptors here all came from a woman of 80 years or more with active or convalescent COVID-19.

The genes are TRBV4-1 and TRBJ2-5; D is unresolved. This CDR3 comprises 13 residues. Deletions cut 1 base from V and 2 bases from J, with 5 bases between. Germline V lookup: CDR1 MGHRA, CDR2 YSYEKL. Written as DNA, the CDR3 is TGCGCCAGCAGCCAAGGGCCTCAAGAGACCCAGTACTTC. Translated: CASSQGPQETQYF.

The chain combines TRBV19 with TRBJ1-6; TRBD1 might be the D (5 bases). Germline values: CDR1 LNHDA, CDR2 SQIVND (reference sequence). The CDR3 loop spans 16 amino acids. Trimming removed 6 bases from V and 0 bases from J, with 12 bases in between. CDR3 residues: CASRNRKSSYNSPLHF. In DNA form, the CDR3 reads TGTGCCAGTAGGAACAGGAAGAGCTCCTATAATTCACCCCTCCACTTT.

In this sample, this clone turned up once. The V and J genes are TRBV30 and TRBJ2-5, with 8 nucleotides matching TRBD2. The CDR3 contains 14 residues. Germline V gene data show CDR1 as GTSNPN and CDR2 as SVGIG (reference sequence). Trimming at V came to 4 bases and at J to 5 bases, leaving 9 bases not matched to a gene. CDR3 in DNA: TGTGCCTGGAATCGGGGGGGGGCGTTGGAGACCCAGTACTTC. This sequence encodes CAWNRGGALETQYF.

The chain has TRBV7-8 and TRBJ1-1, with D possibly TRBD1 on 6 matching bases. The CDR3 has 16 amino acids. Looked up from germline, CDR1 is SGHVS and CDR2 is FQNEAQ. V gave up 4 bases and J gave up 4 bases, with 19 bases separating them. DNA of the CDR3: TGTGCCAGCAGCTCAGGGGTCCCATACAGGGTCACTGAAGCTTTCTTT. Amino acids: CASSSGVPYRVTEAFF.

The V call is TRBV10-3, the J call TRBJ2-1; the D gene is possibly TRBD1 (6 bases). V gave up 9 bases and J gave up 0 bases, with 15 bases separating them. From germline, CDR1 is ENHRY and CDR2 SYGVKD. This CDR3 has 15 amino acids. This CDR3 reads CAMAGDLSSYNEQFF. CDR3 bases: TGTGCCATGGCAGGGGACCTCAGCTCCTACAATGAGCAGTTCTTC.

The gene calls are TRBV7-9 and TRBJ1-6, with D perhaps TRBD1 (6 bases). From germline, CDR1 is SEHNR and CDR2 FQNEAQ (reference sequence). Trimming shortened V by 4 bases and J by 9 bases, and 10 bases separated the two germline ends. The CDR3 extends over 13 amino acids. The CDR3 protein is CASSSVRGSPLHF. The CDR3 DNA follows: TGTGCCAGCAGCTCTGTCAGGGGTTCACCCCTCCACTTT.

The chain carries TRBV3-1 (or the pseudogene TRBV3-2) and TRBJ2-7, with 8 bases matching TRBD1. Germline V gene sequence: CDR1 LGHDT, CDR2 YNNKEL (reference sequence). The CDR3 consists of 12 residues. V dropped 4 bases and J dropped 6; count of bases not matched to a gene: 2. CDR3 in amino acids: CASSRGTGEQYF. The DNA for the CDR3 is TGTGCCAGCAGCCGAGGGACAGGCGAGCAGTACTTC.

The chain combines TRBV5-6 with TRBJ1-4, with a possible D match to TRBD1 (5 bases). V lost 1 base and J 6 bases, leaving 13 bases between the germline ends. This CDR3 region has 15 residues. CDR1 SGHDT and CDR2 YYEEEE come from the germline V gene. CDR3 residues: CASSLFRGGDEKLFF. Here the CDR3 DNA reads TGTGCCAGCAGCTTGTTCCGCGGAGGGGATGAAAAACTGTTTTTT.

The chain combines TRBV19 with TRBJ1-6, with 7 nucleotides matching TRBD1. V shed 9 bases, J shed 7 bases, and the junction held 12 bases outside the gene matches. The CDR3 has 15 residues. Germline-derived CDR1 and CDR2 are LNHDA and SQIVND (reference sequence). CDR3 in amino acids: CASHLGQLQNSPLHF. The CDR3 DNA reads as TGTGCCAGCCACCTGGGACAGTTGCAAAATTCACCCCTCCACTTT. Full variable domain (missing parts from reference TRBV19 and TRBJ1-6): DGGITQSPKYLFRKEGQNVTLSCEQNLNHDAMYWYRQDPGQGLRLIYYSQIVNDFQKGDIAEGYSVSREKKESFPLTVTSAQKNPTAFYLCASHLGQLQNSPLHFGNGTRLTVT.

This rearrangement joins TRBV5-1 to TRBJ1-1, with 12 nucleotides matching TRBD1. Germline CDR1 SGHRS, CDR2 YFSETQ. This CDR3 spans 14 amino acids. With 3 bases clipped from V and 10 bases from J, the junction kept 7 bases outside the gene matches. The CDR3 DNA sequence: TGCGCCAGCAGCTCGGGACAGGGGGCGGTGGTAGCTTTCTTT. As protein: CASSSGQGAVVAFF.

There are a few counts of this clone. The chain joins TRBV5-1 to TRBJ2-7; D is ambiguous. The CDR3 is made up of 13 amino acids. The ends were cut back, 2 bases at V and 2 bases at J, with 8 bases in the middle. Germline assignment: CDR1 SGHRS and CDR2 YFSETQ. The CDR3 nucleotides are TGCGCCAGCAGCTTTGGCAGGACCTACGAGCAGTACTTC. Protein: CASSFGRTYEQYF.

V usage is TRBV29-1 and J usage is TRBJ1-2; D is possibly TRBD1 (6 bases). V was shortened by 2 bases and J by 7 bases, with 17 bases between the two germline ends. This CDR3 region has 14 residues. Germline lookup yields CDR1 SQVTM and CDR2 ANQGSEA. In DNA, the CDR3 is TGCAGCGTTGAAATGTATGGGGGCGCGAGTGGCTACACCTTC. It encodes CSVEMYGGASGYTF.

The chain is built from TRBV2 and TRBJ2-1, with 8 positions matching TRBD1. J was trimmed by 10 bases and V by 6 bases; bases with no gene match: 8. The CDR3 has 13 amino acids. In germline, CDR1 is SNHLY, CDR2 FYNNEI. CDR3: CASSGGQGREQFF. CDR3 DNA sequence: TGTGCCAGCAGCGGCGGACAGGGAAGAGAGCAGTTCTTC.

This rearrangement joins TRBV2 to TRBJ2-2; TRBD1 agrees at 9 bases. There are 17 residues in the CDR3. Per the germline V gene, CDR1 is SNHLY and CDR2 is FYNNEI. J lost 3 bases, V lost 5 bases, and 10 bases had no gene match. CDR3 nucleotide sequence: TGTGCCAGCAGTACAGAACAGGGGGCGATGGACACCGGGGAGCTGTTTTTT. Protein sequence: CASSTEQGAMDTGELFF.

The rearrangement links TRBV7-9 to TRBJ2-5; TRBD1 matches 9 bases. After removal of 4 bases from V and 4 bases from J, the junction contained 13 bases not matched to a gene. Germline V lookup: CDR1 SEHNR, CDR2 FQNEAQ (reference sequence). The CDR3 contains 17 residues. The CDR3 coding sequence is TGTGCCAGCAGCTCGGGACAGGGTGGGACCGCAGGAGAGACCCAGTACTTC. Its protein is CASSSGQGGTAGETQYF. Based on the CDR3 plus reference TRBV7-9 and TRBJ2-5, the full variable domain is DTGVSQNPRHKITKRGQNVTFRCDPISEHNRLYWYRQTLGQGPEFLTYFQNEAQLEKSRLLSDRFSAERPKGSFSTLEIQRTEQGDSAMYLCASSSGQGGTAGETQYFGPGTRLLVL.

The chain combines TRBV5-4 with TRBJ1-5; TRBD1 matches 7 bases. Germline trimming cut 1 base from V and 11 bases from J; bases unmatched to any gene: 9. Germline loops: CDR1 SGHNT, CDR2 YYREEE (reference sequence). The CDR3 sequence is 14 residues long. CDR3 DNA: TGTGCCAGCAGCTTGAACCAGGGGGGAGCGTCCCAGCATTTT. Amino acid sequence: CASSLNQGGASQHF.

The chain employs TRBV10-3 and TRBJ2-1, with 7 bases fitting TRBD2. CDR1 and CDR2 (germline): ENHRY, SYGVKD. The CDR3 loop spans 13 amino acids. Unmatched junction bases numbered 4, after V lost 3 bases and J lost 8 bases. In DNA, the CDR3 is TGTGCCATCAGTGACGGTGGGAGGGATGAGCAGTTCTTC. Its protein product is CAISDGGRDEQFF.

V is TRBV5-1 and J is TRBJ2-3; a possible D gene is TRBD1 (6 bases). This CDR3 is 13 amino acids long. Trimming left V 2 bases short and J 4 bases short, with 8 bases between. Per the germline V gene, CDR1 is SGHRS and CDR2 is YFSETQ. CDR3 amino acids: CASSFEGADTQYF. CDR3 nucleotides: TGCGCCAGCAGCTTCGAGGGGGCAGATACGCAGTATTTT.

J is TRBJ1-2 and V is TRBV2; D unresolved. CDR3 size: 15 residues. Trimming took 11 bases from V and 0 from J, leaving 19 bases between them. Germline V gene sequence: CDR1 SNHLY, CDR2 FYNNEI. As DNA, the CDR3 is TGTGCCGCCAGCGCGAGTGGCCTCACTAACTATGGCTACACCTTC. Residues: CAASASGLTNYGYTF.

The J gene is TRBJ1-2, the V gene TRBV29-1, with 8 bases identical to TRBD1. The CDR3 is 14 residues long. Trimming removed 2 bases from V and 8 bases from J; junction bases left unmatched: 10. Germline V gene sequence: CDR1 SQVTM, CDR2 ANQGSEA. The CDR3 nucleotides are TGCAGCGTTGAAATTACCGACAGGGGTAGGGGCTACACCTTC. Protein sequence: CSVEITDRGRGYTF.

The chain employs TRBV20-1 and TRBJ1-5; no clear D. CDR3 length equals 14 residues. Germline lookup yields CDR1 DFQATT and CDR2 SNEGSKA (reference sequence). V lost 3 bases to trimming and J lost 0 bases, with 9 bases between them. The CDR3: CSASTDYSNQPQHF. The CDR3 DNA sequence: TGCAGTGCTAGTACAGACTATAGCAATCAGCCCCAGCATTTT.

This clone was counted only a few times. The chain has TRBV4-1 and TRBJ1-1, with D maybe TRBD1 (6 bases). This CDR3 comprises 14 residues. Germline lookup yields CDR1 MGHRA and CDR2 YSYEKL. Between the trimmed V and J ends, which lost 4 bases and 2 bases, there was a span of 11 bases. The CDR3: CASSLTGLNTEAFF. The CDR3 DNA is TGCGCCAGCAGCCTTACAGGGCTAAACACTGAAGCTTTCTTT.

The chain links TRBV7-2 to TRBJ2-7, with 8 bases identical to TRBD1. Germline CDR1 SGHTA, CDR2 FQGNSA. V dropped 0 bases and J dropped 3; count of bases not matched to a gene: 7. This CDR3 has 16 amino acids. As DNA, the CDR3 is TGTGCCAGCAGCTTAGCGCTAGGACAGGGAGGCTACGAGCAGTACTTC. Protein: CASSLALGQGGYEQYF.

The chain employs TRBV7-9 and TRBJ1-6; 10 bases match TRBD1. The germline CDR1 and CDR2 sequences are SEHNR and FQNEAQ (reference sequence). The CDR3 has 14 residues. Trimming at V came to 5 bases and at J to 9 bases, leaving 4 bases not matched to a gene. CDR3 sequence (DNA): TGTGCCAGCAGCCCGACAGGGGGCAGTTCACCCCTCCACTTT. Its protein product is CASSPTGGSSPLHF.

This clone was picked up one time. The V and J genes are TRBV28 and TRBJ1-6; D is unresolved. Deletions cut 11 bases from V and 0 bases from J, with 8 bases between. The CDR3 covers 13 residues. CDR1 is MDHEN and CDR2 is SYDVKM in the germline V gene. Written as DNA, the CDR3 is TGTGCCGGAGGGAGCTCCTATAATTCACCCCTCCACTTT. Translated, it gives CAGGSSYNSPLHF.

The chain has TRBV19 and TRBJ1-5, with a tentative D call TRBD1 (5 bases). Germline V lookup: CDR1 LNHDA, CDR2 SQIVND (reference sequence). The V end was cut by 7 bases, the J end by 7 bases, with 20 bases between. This CDR3 comprises 15 residues. The CDR3: CASTPEMGGGQPQHF. In DNA, the CDR3 is TGTGCCAGTACCCCGGAGATGGGGGGAGGACAGCCCCAGCATTTT.

The gene calls are TRBV30 and TRBJ2-7; D gene ambiguous. The length of the CDR3 is 14 residues. The germline gives CDR1 GTSNPN, CDR2 SVGIG (reference sequence). V was pared by 2 bases and J by 3 bases, with 14 bases between. As DNA, the CDR3 is TGTGCCTGGAGTCCGGGTCTTGGAGTCTACGAGCAGTACTTC. Its protein product is CAWSPGLGVYEQYF.

J is TRBJ1-2 and V is TRBV2; 8 bases align to TRBD1. Germline loops: CDR1 SNHLY, CDR2 FYNNEI. This CDR3 has 13 amino acids. V gave up 5 bases and J gave up 4 bases; unmatched junction bases: 3. The CDR3 DNA reads as TGTGCCAGCAGTAACACAGGGGGCTATGGCTACACCTTC. Amino acid sequence: CASSNTGGYGYTF.

This clone was seen just once. The chain is built from TRBV10-3 and TRBJ1-5; TRBD1 matches at 8 bases. With V trimmed by 4 bases and J by 7 bases, 9 bases remained unmatched. The germline gives CDR1 ENHRY, CDR2 SYGVKD. CDR3 length: 15 amino acids. The CDR3 loop is CAISGPPGGGQPQHF. The DNA for the CDR3 is TGTGCCATCAGTGGACCTCCAGGGGGCGGACAGCCCCAGCATTTT.

This CDR3 reads CASSEAQTGGQPQHF. CDR3 DNA sequence: TGTGCCAGCAGTGAAGCGCAAACGGGTGGGCAGCCCCAGCATTTT. The chain carries TRBV6-1 and TRBJ1-5; D not certain. Germline V gene lookup returns CDR1 MNHNS and CDR2 SASEGT. The V and J ends lost 0 bases and 7 bases respectively, with 13 bases between them. The CDR3 covers 15 residues.